One and the same sample provided the 11 T cell receptor beta chains below, sequenced in a study of molecular identifiers for immune sequencing clone quantification. MiXCR, run by TCRdb on the PCR reads, gives a single entry per CDR3 protein. This table holds approximately 550,000 distinct CDR3 sequences, around 21% found once. Input material: naive CD8+ T cells from blood, with Jurkat cell RNA spiked in. As to subset: FACS-sorted CD8+CD4-CCR7+CD45RA+ naive T cells. The receptors were gathered from a human donor in good health. Some libraries in this study had Jurkat cell RNA spiked in.

Turning to this clonotype: A much more abundant neighbour one base away suggests this may be a read error. V gene TRBV7-9 combines with J gene TRBJ1-1; D possibly corresponds to TRBD1 (6 bases). Germline CDR1 and CDR2: SEHNR and FQNEAQ (reference sequence). This CDR3 has 15 residues. CDR3 nucleotide sequence: TGTGCCAGCAGCTTAATGGCTCAGGGGAACACTGAAGCTTCCTTT. Residues: CASSLMAQGNTEASF.

The table lists this clonotype with many counts. The chain joins TRBV30 to TRBJ2-1, with 8 bases that match TRBD2. J lost 0 bases, V lost 5 bases, and 9 bases had no gene match. Germline-derived CDR1 and CDR2 are GTSNPN and SVGIG (reference sequence). The CDR3 is 16 residues long. The chain's CDR3 is CAWSLGLADSYNEQFF. In DNA, the CDR3 is TGTGCCTGGTCTTTAGGACTAGCAGACTCCTACAATGAGCAGTTCTTC.

The chain joins TRBV7-9 to TRBJ2-3; TRBD2 matches at 12 bases. Unmatched junction bases numbered 9, after V lost 9 bases and J lost 5 bases. Germline CDR1 and CDR2: SEHNR and FQNEAQ (reference sequence). The CDR3 runs 15 residues. The CDR3 sequence: CASMTSGSTGDTQYF. The CDR3 DNA sequence: TGTGCCAGTATGACTAGCGGGAGTACCGGAGATACGCAGTATTTT.

Remarks on this clonotype: At one boundary the junction diverges from the germline segment, which might be a read error. The chain combines TRBV5-1 with TRBJ2-7, with 8 bases lining up with TRBD1. Germline CDR1 and CDR2: SGHRS and YFSETQ. The CDR3 has 13 amino acids. In nucleotides, the CDR3 is TGCGCCAGCAGCTCTGGACAGGGCTACGATCAGTACTTC. This translates into CASSSGQGYDQYF.

The chain joins TRBV15 to TRBJ2-1; maybe TRBD1 (6 bases). Germline lookup yields CDR1 LNHNV and CDR2 YYDKDF (reference sequence). The CDR3 loop spans 18 amino acids. The germline V and J ends were trimmed by 1 base and 4 bases, with 20 bases remaining between them. CDR3 in amino acids: CATSRVGTLGPGYNEQFF. The CDR3 coding sequence is TGTGCCACCAGCAGAGTAGGGACACTGGGCCCGGGGTACAATGAGCAGTTCTTC.

This chain joins TRBV28 and TRBJ2-7, with 7 bases fitting TRBD1. V shed 6 bases, J shed 3 bases, and the junction held 11 bases outside the gene matches. This CDR3 contains 15 residues. Germline V gives CDR1 MDHEN, CDR2 SYDVKM. DNA of the CDR3: TGTGCCAGCAGCCGACAGGGCTCAAGTCTCTACGAGCAGTACTTC. As protein: CASSRQGSSLYEQYF.

This clonotype was detected many times. The chain has TRBV6-6 and TRBJ2-7, with D possibly being TRBD2 (5 bases). Per germline, CDR1 MNHNY and CDR2 SVGAGI (reference sequence). Between the trimmed V and J ends, which lost 8 bases and 1 base, there was a span of 9 bases. This CDR3 is 12 amino acids long. The CDR3 DNA is TGTGCCAGCGGAGGTTATTCCTACGAGCAGTACTTC. Its translation: CASGGYSYEQYF.

This clonotype has a handful of counts. V is TRBV9 and J is TRBJ1-1; 8 bases agree with TRBD1. The CDR3 totals 18 residues. V gave up 0 bases and J gave up 2 bases; unmatched junction bases: 12. CDR1 and CDR2 from the germline V gene are SGDLS and YYNGEE. The CDR3 spells CASSVGPGGASANTEAFF. For the CDR3, the DNA is TGTGCCAGCAGCGTAGGCCCAGGGGGCGCCTCTGCTAACACTGAAGCTTTCTTT. The full variable domain, rest sourced from reference TRBV9 and TRBJ1-1, is DSGVTQTPKHLITATGQRVTLRCSPRSGDLSVYWYQQSLDQGLQFLIQYYNGEERAKGNILERFSAQQFPDLHSELNLSSLELGDSALYFCASSVGPGGASANTEAFFGQGTRLTVV.

The CDR3 loop is CASSRAKRDIDTQYF. CDR3 DNA sequence: TGCGCCAGCTCCCGGGCGAAGCGGGACATTGATACGCAGTATTTT. The chain is built from TRBV4-1 and TRBJ2-3, with a weak D call TRBD2 (7 bases). V shed 8 bases and J shed 6 bases, with 21 bases lying between them. From germline, CDR1 is MGHRA and CDR2 YSYEKL. This CDR3 is 15 amino acids long.

As regards this clonotype: A much bigger clone sits one base away, suggesting this may be a read error. This chain connects TRBV28 to TRBJ2-2; 9 bases fit TRBD2. This CDR3 spans 16 amino acids. Germline CDR1 MDHEN, CDR2 SYDVKM. CDR3 DNA sequence: TGTGCCAGCGAGCGGGAGGAGAGCGCGAACACCGAGGAGCTGTTTTTT. Translating it yields CASEREESANTEELFF. Full variable domain (missing parts from reference TRBV28 and TRBJ2-2): DVKVTQSSRYLVKRTGEKVFLECVQDMDHENMFWYRQDPGLGLRLIYFSYDVKMKEKGDIPEGYSVSREKKERFSLILESASTNQTSMYLCASEREESANTEELFFGEGSRLTVL.

The table lists this clonotype with a few counts. The gene calls are TRBV20-1 and TRBJ1-1; D is unresolved. The germline V and J ends were trimmed by 4 bases and 0 bases, with 18 bases remaining between them. There are 16 residues in the CDR3. CDR1 is DFQATT and CDR2 is SNEGSKA in the germline V gene (reference sequence). The CDR3, as DNA: TGCAGTGCTACCTACATAACCGGCAGATTGAACACTGAAGCTTTCTTT. Translating it yields CSATYITGRLNTEAFF.